The 21 T cell receptor beta chains given below trace back to one sample, sequenced in a study of OX40 agonist ivuxolimab in advanced cancers. The data were produced by immunoSEQ multiplex PCR, yet TCRdb's version contains in-frame clones alone and is incomplete. This table has fewer than 40,000 clones, roughly 69% appearing once. The input for sequencing was CD4+ or CD8+ T cells sorted from blood, taken in a trial of the OX40 agonist ivuxolimab. Receptor source: an adult with an advanced solid tumor such as melanoma, head and neck, liver or kidney cancer.

This clone was picked up one time. The chain has TRBV23-1 and TRBJ1-1; the match to TRBD1 covers 10 bases. TRBV23-1 is noted as an ORF with a role that remains uncertain. The V gene end was trimmed by 3 bases and the J gene end by 3 bases; junction bases not matched to a gene: 7. The length of the CDR3 is 16 residues. The DNA of the CDR3 is TGCGCCAGCAGTCACGGACAGGGGGACCGCCACACTGAAGCTTTCTTT. It codes for CASSHGQGDRHTEAFF.

The V and J genes are TRBV19 and TRBJ2-3; D may be TRBD1 (6 bases). This CDR3 region has 14 residues. The germline V gene has CDR1 LNHDA and CDR2 SQIVND (reference sequence). Between the trimmed V and J ends, which lost 5 bases and 6 bases, there was a span of 15 bases. The CDR3 protein is CASSFGQRGDTQYF. The CDR3 coding sequence is TGTGCCAGTAGTTTTGGACAGCGTGGGGATACGCAGTATTTT.

The count of this clone is one. V gene TRBV7-9 combines with J gene TRBJ1-2; D is undetermined. Germline loops: CDR1 SEHNR, CDR2 FQNEAQ (reference sequence). CDR3 length: 13 amino acids. Trimming cost V 2 bases and J 5 bases, with 9 bases left between them. The chain's CDR3 is CASSLLTPYGYTF. The CDR3 region has the DNA TGTGCCAGCAGCTTATTAACACCATATGGCTACACCTTC.

V gene TRBV28 combines with J gene TRBJ2-7, with 9 bases lining up with TRBD1. Germline V gene data show CDR1 as MDHEN and CDR2 as SYDVKM. This CDR3 spans 15 amino acids. V lost 0 bases and J lost 1; bases outside the gene matches: 1. The CDR3 region is CASSLWTGGSYEQYF. Here the CDR3 DNA reads TGTGCCAGCAGTTTATGGACAGGGGGGTCCTACGAGCAGTACTTC.

This clone was counted once. The chain recombines TRBV9 with TRBJ2-1, with 14 bases matching TRBD2. V lost 3 bases and J lost 1; bases outside the gene matches: 6. CDR1 and CDR2 from the germline V gene are SGDLS and YYNGEE. The CDR3 has 18 amino acids. The CDR3 nucleotides read TGTGCCAGCAGCGGGACTAGCGGGGGGTTACCTTCCTACAATGAGCAGTTCTTC. Translation gives CASSGTSGGLPSYNEQFF.

The chain recombines TRBV18 with TRBJ2-1; D gene unclear. CDR1 is KGHSH and CDR2 is LQKENI in the germline V gene. Trimming shortened V by 2 bases and J by 5 bases, and 13 bases separated the two germline ends. The CDR3 has 15 amino acids. Here the CDR3 DNA reads TGTGCCAGCTCACCAGTCCGGGCTCAAAACAATGAGCAGTTCTTC. This codes for CASSPVRAQNNEQFF.

The chain joins TRBV4-1 to TRBJ1-5; TRBD1 agrees at 7 bases. V shed 1 base, J shed 3 bases, and the junction held 6 bases outside the gene matches. This CDR3 is built from 16 residues. Germline CDR1 is MGHRA and CDR2 is YSYEKL. This chain's CDR3 is CASSQGWDSPNQPQHF. CDR3 sequence (DNA): TGCGCCAGCAGCCAAGGTTGGGACAGCCCCAATCAGCCCCAGCATTTT.

The chain is built from TRBV5-6 and TRBJ2-2; 8 nucleotides align to TRBD1. The CDR3 contains 16 residues. Germline V gives CDR1 SGHDT, CDR2 YYEEEE. V lost 2 bases and J lost 3; bases outside the gene matches: 6. The CDR3 protein is CASSFKGQGYTGELFF. Here the CDR3 DNA reads TGTGCCAGCAGCTTTAAAGGACAGGGTTACACCGGGGAGCTGTTTTTT.

The V call is TRBV9, the J call TRBJ2-1; no definite D call. The CDR3 consists of 15 residues. Trimming pared 1 base from V and 0 bases from J, leaving 8 bases between. From germline, CDR1 is SGDLS and CDR2 YYNGEE. Here the CDR3 reads CASSVIPSSYNEQFF. In DNA form, the CDR3 reads TGTGCCAGCAGCGTAATCCCAAGCTCCTACAATGAGCAGTTCTTC.

CDR3 sequence: CASSYNREMNSPLHF. DNA for the CDR3: TGTGCCAGCAGTTACAACAGGGAGATGAATTCACCCCTCCACTTT. The V call is TRBV6-5, the J call TRBJ1-6; perhaps TRBD1 as D (6 bases). Trimming removed 2 bases at V and 7 bases at J, with 12 bases between. CDR1 MNHEY and CDR2 SVGAGI come from the germline V gene. The CDR3 runs to 15 residues.

This clone was found a few times. CDR3 sequence (DNA): TGTGCCTGGAGTGTCAAGGGGATTGAGCAGTTCTTC. Translated: CAWSVKGIEQFF. V and J are TRBV30 and TRBJ2-1, with D possibly being TRBD1 (5 bases). This CDR3 contains 12 residues. V was cut by 0 bases and J by 9 bases, with 9 bases left in between. The V gene's germline CDR1 is GTSNPN and CDR2 SVGIG (reference sequence).

This sequence joins TRBV11-2 and TRBJ1-2, with D perhaps TRBD1 (5 bases). The CDR3 consists of 15 residues. CDR1 and CDR2 from the germline V gene are SGHAT and FQNNGV. V was clipped by 5 bases and J by 5 bases, with 18 bases between them. Written as DNA, the CDR3 is TGTGCCAGCAGCCCGTCGACCCTTCAGGGTTATGGCTACACCTTC. This translates into CASSPSTLQGYGYTF.

This clone appeared a few times. The genes are TRBV6-6 and TRBJ1-1; D is undetermined. The germline V gene encodes CDR1 MNHNY and CDR2 SVGAGI (reference sequence). This CDR3 has 13 residues. The V end was cut by 2 bases, the J end by 1 base, with 5 bases between. DNA of the CDR3: TGTGCCAGCAGTTACACCCCGAACACTGAAGCTTTCTTT. Amino acid sequence: CASSYTPNTEAFF.

The rearrangement joins TRBV10-2 to TRBJ1-4; 7 nucleotides match TRBD1. The V and J ends lost 0 bases and 8 bases, in that order; junction bases with no gene match: 3. The CDR3 totals 14 residues. Germline CDR1 is WSHSY and CDR2 is SAAADI. The CDR3 here is CASSESRGREKLFF. The CDR3 nucleotides are TGCGCCAGCAGTGAGTCGAGGGGGCGAGAAAAACTGTTTTTT.

CDR3 coding DNA: TGCAGCGTTGAAGATACTGGGGCAGGGCTTGGCTACACCTTC. Amino acid sequence: CSVEDTGAGLGYTF. This chain connects TRBV29-1 to TRBJ1-2; weak D call: TRBD1 (5 bases). The V end lost 0 bases, the J end lost 7 bases, and 15 bases lay between the germline ends. Germline CDR1 and CDR2: SQVTM and ANQGSEA. The CDR3 has 14 amino acids.

The chain uses TRBV5-4 and TRBJ1-1, with D perhaps matching TRBD1 (6 bases). The V gene's germline CDR1 is SGHNT and CDR2 YYREEE (reference sequence). The CDR3 is 15 residues long. V lost 4 bases and J 8 bases, leaving 21 bases between the germline ends. CDR3: CASSVGDTVAPEAFF. CDR3 nucleotide sequence: TGTGCCAGCAGCGTAGGGGACACGGTGGCGCCCGAAGCTTTCTTT.

The chain joins TRBV9 to TRBJ2-2, with D tentatively TRBD1 (6 bases). This CDR3 contains 15 residues. CDR1 is SGDLS, CDR2 YYNGEE, per germline. Deletions cut 3 bases from V and 1 base from J, with 10 bases between. The CDR3 region is CASSAPGQNTGELFF. The CDR3, as DNA: TGTGCCAGCAGCGCCCCGGGACAGAACACCGGGGAGCTGTTTTTT.

This chain connects TRBV4-1 to TRBJ1-1; D unclear. The germline V gene encodes CDR1 MGHRA and CDR2 YSYEKL. This CDR3 comprises 16 residues. V was trimmed by 0 bases and J by 3 bases, leaving 14 bases between them. The chain's CDR3 is CASSQDSGRAYTEAFF. DNA for the CDR3: TGCGCCAGCAGCCAAGATTCGGGCAGAGCGTACACTGAAGCTTTCTTT.

This clone was seen just once. The chain recombines TRBV11-2 with TRBJ1-1; TRBD1 is a possible D gene (6 bases). The V end was cut by 6 bases, the J end by 0 bases, with 14 bases between. Germline V gene sequence: CDR1 SGHAT, CDR2 FQNNGV. The CDR3 is 15 amino acids. CDR3 amino acids: CASSSFRTVNTEAFF. The DNA of the CDR3 is TGTGCCAGCAGTTCATTTAGGACAGTGAACACTGAAGCTTTCTTT. The full variable domain, completed using reference TRBV11-2 and TRBJ1-1, is EAGVAQSPRYKIIEKRQSVAFWCNPISGHATLYWYQQILGQGPKLLIQFQNNGVVDDSQLPKDRFSAERLKGVDSTLKIQPAKLEDSAVYLCASSSFRTVNTEAFFGQGTRLTVV.

This clone was counted between two and nine times. V is TRBV27 and J is TRBJ1-2; TRBD1 matches at 8 bases. Germline trimming cut 6 bases from V and 4 bases from J; bases unmatched to any gene: 4. CDR3 length equals 13 residues. CDR1 and CDR2 from the germline V gene are MNHEY and SMNVEV (reference sequence). The CDR3 region has the DNA TGTGCCAGCAGAGGTACAGGGGGCTATGGCTACACCTTC. Translated: CASRGTGGYGYTF.

The chain carries TRBV10-2 and TRBJ2-7; D gene ambiguous. CDR1 WSHSY and CDR2 SAAADI come from the germline V gene. V shed 3 bases and J shed 2 bases, with 8 bases lying between them. This CDR3 has 13 amino acids. The chain's CDR3 is CASSEQPAYEQYF. The CDR3 nucleotides are TGCGCCAGCAGTGAACAGCCCGCCTACGAGCAGTACTTC.